This note documents a single TCR beta chain sequence. Germline lookup yields CDR1 DFQATT and CDR2 SNEGSKA (reference sequence). This CDR3 is 16 amino acids long. The V and J ends lost 0 bases and 0 bases respectively, with 15 bases between them. One entry per CDR3 protein results from TCRdb running MiXCR on the RT-PCR reads. The sample records more than 550,000 distinct CDR3 sequences, 14% being singletons. The V gene is TRBV20-1, the J gene TRBJ2-7, with D possibly being TRBD2 (6 bases). Sample: memory CD4+ T cells from blood. The receptor was isolated from a female donor in good health, serving as a healthy control. The CDR3 coding sequence is TGCAGTGCTAGAGATCAGCAGCGGGTGGGCTCCTACGAGCAGTACTTC. Amino acid sequence: CSARDQQRVGSYEQYF.